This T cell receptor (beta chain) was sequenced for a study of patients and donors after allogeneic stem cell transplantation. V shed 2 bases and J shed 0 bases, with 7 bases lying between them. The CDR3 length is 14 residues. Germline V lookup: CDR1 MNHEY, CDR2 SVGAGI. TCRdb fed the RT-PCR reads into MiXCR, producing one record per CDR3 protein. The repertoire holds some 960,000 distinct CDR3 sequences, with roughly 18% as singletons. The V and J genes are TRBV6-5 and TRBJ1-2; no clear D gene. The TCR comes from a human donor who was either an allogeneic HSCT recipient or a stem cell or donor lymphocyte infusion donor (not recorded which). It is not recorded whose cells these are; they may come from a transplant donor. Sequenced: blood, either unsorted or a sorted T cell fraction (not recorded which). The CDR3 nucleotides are TGTGCCAGCAGTTACGGGGTAGCTAACTATGGCTACACCTTC. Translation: CASSYGVANYGYTF.